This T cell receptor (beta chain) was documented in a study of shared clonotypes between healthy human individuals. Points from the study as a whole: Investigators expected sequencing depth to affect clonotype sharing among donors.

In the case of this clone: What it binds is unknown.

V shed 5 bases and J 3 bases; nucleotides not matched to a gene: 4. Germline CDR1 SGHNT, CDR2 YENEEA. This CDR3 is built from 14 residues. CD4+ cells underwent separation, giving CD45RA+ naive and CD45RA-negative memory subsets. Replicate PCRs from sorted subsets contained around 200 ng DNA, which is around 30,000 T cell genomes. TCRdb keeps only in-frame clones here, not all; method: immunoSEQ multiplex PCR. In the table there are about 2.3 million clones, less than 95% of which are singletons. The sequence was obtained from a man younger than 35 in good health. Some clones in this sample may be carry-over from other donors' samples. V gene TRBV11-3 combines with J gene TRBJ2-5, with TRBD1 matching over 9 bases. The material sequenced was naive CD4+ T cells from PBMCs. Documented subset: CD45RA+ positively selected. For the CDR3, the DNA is TGTGCCAGCAGCCCCGGGACAGGGAAAGAGACCCAGTACTTC. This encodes CASSPGTGKETQYF.